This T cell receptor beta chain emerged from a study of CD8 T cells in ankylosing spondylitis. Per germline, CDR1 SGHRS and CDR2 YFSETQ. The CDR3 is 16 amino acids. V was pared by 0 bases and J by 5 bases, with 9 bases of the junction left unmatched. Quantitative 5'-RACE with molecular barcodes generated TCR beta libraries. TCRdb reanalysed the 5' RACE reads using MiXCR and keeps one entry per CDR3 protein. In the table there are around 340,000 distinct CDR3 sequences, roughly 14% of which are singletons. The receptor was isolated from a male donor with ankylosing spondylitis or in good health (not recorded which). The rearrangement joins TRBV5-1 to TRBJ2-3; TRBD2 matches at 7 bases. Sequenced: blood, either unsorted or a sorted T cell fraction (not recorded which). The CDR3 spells CASSLGLAEHIDTQYF. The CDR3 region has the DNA TGCGCCAGCAGCTTGGGGCTAGCGGAACACATAGATACGCAGTATTTT.